Below are 28 T cell receptor beta chains sequenced from a single sample in a study of human CD8 memory T cell subsets. Early memory CD8+ T cells that were CCR7+ PD-1+ TIGIT+ with exhausted-like traits constituted the TPEX cells. It was UMI-labeled 5' RACE by which the TCR beta libraries were made. TCRdb reprocessed the 5' RACE reads, with one entry per CDR3 protein and no DNA. The sample has 9,500 to 12,000 distinct CDR3 sequences. Sequencing input: CD8+ T cells from PBMCs. Source of these receptors: a human donor in good health.

The chain is built from TRBV12-3 or TRBV12-4 and TRBJ2-1; without DNA, the TCRdb call of TRBD2 cannot be checked. The CDR3 is 12 amino acids. CDR3: CASRGTDDEQFF.

The rearrangement uses TRBV6-1 and TRBJ2-2; there is no DNA to check the TCRdb D call of TRBD1. Germline CDR1 reads MNHNS; CDR2 reads SASEGT. CDR3 length equals 18 residues. CDR3 region: CASSEKRSRTGGFGELFF.

V gene TRBV6-2 or TRBV6-3 combines with J gene TRBJ1-5. This CDR3 spans 11 amino acids. The V gene's germline CDR1 is MNHEY and CDR2 SVGEGT. This chain's CDR3 is CANHSNQPQHF.

The chain carries TRBV9 and TRBJ1-1; TCRdb calls TRBD1, which cannot be checked without DNA. The CDR3 is 15 residues long. Germline values: CDR1 SGDLS, CDR2 YYNGEE. This CDR3 is CASSVLRVSGTEAFF.

The chain joins TRBV15 to TRBJ1-5; the D gene TCRdb calls, TRBD1, cannot be checked with no DNA. Germline CDR1 is LNHNV and CDR2 is YYDKDF (reference sequence). CDR3 size: 15 residues. This CDR3 is CATSRQGGSNQPQHF.

The gene calls are TRBV7-9 and TRBJ1-5. The CDR3 sequence is 15 residues long. Germline V gene lookup returns CDR1 SEHNR and CDR2 FQNEAQ (reference sequence). The chain's CDR3 is CASSHSTPRDQPQHF.

The chain combines TRBV29-1 with TRBJ1-1. The V gene's germline CDR1 is SQVTM and CDR2 ANQGSEA. The CDR3 extends over 12 amino acids. This chain's CDR3 is CSVVSGDTEAFF.

V gene TRBV5-1 combines with J gene TRBJ2-1; without DNA, the TCRdb call of TRBD1 cannot be checked. The CDR3 has 13 amino acids. CDR1 and CDR2 from the germline V gene are SGHRS and YFSETQ. CDR3 sequence: CASRGQGGNEQFF. Using reference TRBV5-1 and TRBJ2-1 for the parts outside the CDR3, the full variable domain is KAGVTQTPRYLIKTRGQQVTLSCSPISGHRSVSWYQQTPGQGLQFLFEYFSETQRNKGNFPGRFSGRQFSNSRSEMNVSTLELGDSALYLCASRGQGGNEQFFGPGTRLTVL.

The chain is built from TRBV7-2 and TRBJ2-7. The CDR3 length is 11 residues. Germline lookup yields CDR1 SGHTA and CDR2 FQGNSA. The CDR3 spells CASSLEAGQYF.

The chain couples TRBV4-3 to TRBJ2-1; TCRdb lists TRBD1, though no DNA is available to test this call. The CDR3 runs 15 residues. Germline CDR1 reads LGHNA; CDR2 reads YSLEER. Here the CDR3 reads CASSPGFTGENEQFF.

The genes are TRBV6-5 and TRBJ1-1; TCRdb indicates TRBD1, and absent DNA this call remains unverified. Germline values: CDR1 MNHEY, CDR2 SVGAGI. The CDR3 has 19 amino acids. This chain's CDR3 is CASSYSMRQGGFGGTEAFF.

The V and J genes are TRBV20-1 and TRBJ2-7; TCRdb selects TRBD2, and the lack of DNA leaves this call unchecked. Germline V gene lookup returns CDR1 DFQATT and CDR2 SNEGSKA (reference sequence). The CDR3 is 12 residues long. CDR3 protein: CSAREAGPEQYF.

The chain links TRBV6-6 to TRBJ2-1; TCRdb's assignment of TRBD1 cannot be checked, as there is no DNA. The CDR3 consists of 17 residues. The V gene's germline CDR1 is MNHNY and CDR2 SVGAGI (reference sequence). CDR3 protein: CASSYLFRGAKDNEQFF.

Measured by frequency, this clonotype is medium-sized. This rearrangement joins TRBV2 to TRBJ1-1. Germline CDR1 SNHLY, CDR2 FYNNEI. This CDR3 region has 15 residues. The CDR3 protein is CASSPRSDLNTEAFF.

The chain recombines TRBV12-3 or TRBV12-4 with TRBJ2-5. The CDR3 runs to 14 residues. The chain's CDR3 is CASSFGQPTETQYF.

The chain links TRBV14 to TRBJ2-7. Looked up from germline, CDR1 is SGHDN and CDR2 is FVKESK. The CDR3 length is 12 residues. The CDR3 spells CASSQTAYEQYF.

This chain connects TRBV12-3 or TRBV12-4 to TRBJ1-1; TCRdb selects TRBD1, and the lack of DNA leaves this call unchecked. The CDR3 consists of 12 residues. CDR3 sequence reads: CASRTGNTEAFF.

V usage is TRBV10-3 and J usage is TRBJ1-1. Germline CDR1 is ENHRY and CDR2 is SYGVKD. The CDR3 covers 14 residues. CDR3 loop: CAISETTVNTEAFF.

V gene TRBV12-3 or TRBV12-4 combines with J gene TRBJ1-2. CDR3 size: 11 residues. The CDR3: CASKGFYGYTF.

The chain has TRBV5-1 and TRBJ2-1; TCRdb returns TRBD1, unconfirmable since there is no DNA. Germline CDR1 is SGHRS and CDR2 is YFSETQ. The CDR3 length is 13 residues. CDR3 in amino acids: CASSYSQGNEQFF.

The chain joins TRBV6-2 or TRBV6-3 to TRBJ1-1; the D call of TRBD1 rests on TCRdb alone, since no DNA is present to check it. CDR3 length: 13 amino acids. CDR1 is MNHEY and CDR2 is SVGEGT in the germline V gene. The CDR3 sequence is CASRTGGLTEAFF.

The chain links TRBV19 to TRBJ1-5; TCRdb returns TRBD1, unconfirmable since there is no DNA. CDR1 and CDR2 (germline): LNHDA, SQIVND (reference sequence). The length of the CDR3 is 15 residues. The CDR3 reads CASSATGYSNQPQHF. The full variable domain, completed using reference TRBV19 and TRBJ1-5, is DGGITQSPKYLFRKEGQNVTLSCEQNLNHDAMYWYRQDPGQGLRLIYYSQIVNDFQKGDIAEGYSVSREKKESFPLTVTSAQKNPTAFYLCASSATGYSNQPQHFGDGTRLSIL.

J is TRBJ2-2 and V is TRBV13. This CDR3 contains 14 residues. Per germline, CDR1 PRHDT and CDR2 FYEKMQ (reference sequence). This CDR3 is CASSFGQNTGELFF.

The chain carries TRBV19 and TRBJ2-1. There are 12 residues in the CDR3. Per the germline V gene, CDR1 is LNHDA and CDR2 is SQIVND (reference sequence). CDR3 loop: CASTSSYNEQFF.

The chain joins TRBV10-3 to TRBJ2-3; TCRdb's assignment of TRBD2 cannot be checked, as there is no DNA. The CDR3 runs to 16 residues. The germline V gene encodes CDR1 ENHRY and CDR2 SYGVKD. The CDR3 here is CAISDQLAGGSDTQYF.

The CDR3 sequence is CASSQERSVYNEQFF. The genes are TRBV3-1 and TRBJ2-1; the D gene TCRdb calls, TRBD2, cannot be checked with no DNA. The V gene's germline CDR1 is LGHDT and CDR2 YNNKEL (reference sequence). CDR3 length: 15 residues.

V gene TRBV7-2 combines with J gene TRBJ2-5; TCRdb designates TRBD1, a call that cannot be tested without DNA. This CDR3 is 13 amino acids long. Germline assignment: CDR1 SGHTA and CDR2 FQGNSA. The CDR3 here is CASRDRGQETQYF.

The V gene is TRBV7-9, the J gene TRBJ1-5; TCRdb lists TRBD1, though no DNA is available to test this call. The CDR3 spans 16 residues. The V gene's germline CDR1 is SEHNR and CDR2 FQNEAQ (reference sequence). CDR3 loop: CASSAPGQANNQPQHF. Filled out from reference TRBV7-9 and TRBJ1-5, the complete variable domain reads DTGVSQNPRHKITKRGQNVTFRCDPISEHNRLYWYRQTLGQGPEFLTYFQNEAQLEKSRLLSDRFSAERPKGSFSTLEIQRTEQGDSAMYLCASSAPGQANNQPQHFGDGTRLSIL.